This T cell receptor beta chain was sequenced during a study of T cell changes during pregnancy in multiple sclerosis. TCRdb's copy holds only in-frame clones and misses some; the assay was immunoSEQ multiplex PCR. The sample lists 25,000 to 35,000 clones, 90% occurring once. CDR1 is LNHDA and CDR2 is SQIVND in the germline V gene (reference sequence). With V trimmed by 1 base and J by 4 bases, 2 bases remained unmatched. The CDR3 runs to 14 residues. The chain links TRBV19 to TRBJ2-3; the match to TRBD2 covers 7 bases. The TCR was taken from a female donor in good health, enrolled as a control in a pregnancy study. The sequencing here drew on CD4+ T cells from peripheral blood mononuclear cells, taken in the third trimester of pregnancy. The chain's CDR3 is CASSIGLAADTQYF. CDR3 bases: TGTGCCAGTAGTATAGGTCTAGCGGCAGATACGCAGTATTTT.